The 5 T cell receptor beta chains below were found in one sample sequenced in a study of blood T cell repertoires in COVID-19. Profiled with immunoSEQ multiplex PCR; TCRdb holds only in-frame clones, not every one. This table has 250,000 or so clones, 90% appearing once. Specimen: peripheral blood. Source of these receptors: a woman in her sixties with COVID-19, enrolled during active disease.

This chain connects TRBV27 to TRBJ2-1; 9 bases fit TRBD1. Trimming at V came to 5 bases and at J to 4 bases, leaving 12 bases not matched to a gene. CDR3 length: 17 residues. Germline values: CDR1 MNHEY, CDR2 SMNVEV (reference sequence). CDR3 in DNA: TGTGCCAGCAGTGCCCACGCCCGGGACAGGGCTTACAATGAGCAGTTCTTC. It specifies CASSAHARDRAYNEQFF.

The chain couples TRBV6-6 to TRBJ2-3; TRBD2 agrees at 14 bases. This CDR3 contains 18 residues. Trimming at V came to 5 bases and at J to 0 bases, leaving 7 bases not matched to a gene. Germline CDR1 and CDR2: MNHNY and SVGAGI (reference sequence). DNA of the CDR3: TGTGCCAGCAGTCGACTAGCGGGGGGGCAAGGGAGCACAGATACGCAGTATTTT. Its translation is CASSRLAGGQGSTDTQYF.

The chain uses TRBV29-1 and TRBJ2-1; a possible D gene is TRBD2 (5 bases). This CDR3 has 17 amino acids. V lost 5 bases, J lost 5 bases, and 25 bases lay in between. In germline, CDR1 is SQVTM, CDR2 ANQGSEA. CDR3 nucleotide sequence: TGCAGCGTTTATGAGGGCCGCATGGGGTACGAAAACAATGAGCAGTTCTTC. It codes for CSVYEGRMGYENNEQFF.

The chain combines TRBV4-3 with TRBJ1-4, with a tentative D call TRBD1 (5 bases). Deletions cut 0 bases from V and 9 bases from J, with 14 bases between. Germline V lookup: CDR1 LGHNA, CDR2 YSLEER. This CDR3 is built from 15 residues. The CDR3 here is CASSQDGTGFQKLFF. The CDR3 DNA follows: TGCGCCAGCAGCCAAGATGGGACTGGATTTCAAAAACTGTTTTTT.

The chain joins TRBV4-3 to TRBJ2-6; D possibly corresponds to TRBD2 (5 bases). This CDR3 has 16 residues. CDR1 is LGHNA and CDR2 is YSLEER in the germline V gene. V lost 3 bases and J lost 2, with 11 bases in between. Here the CDR3 reads CASSHSDGTGANVLTF. The CDR3 DNA reads TGCGCCAGCAGCCATAGCGACGGGACTGGGGCCAACGTCCTGACTTTC.